These 13 T cell receptor beta chains share one sample of origin, sequenced in a study of OX40 agonist ivuxolimab in advanced cancers. The library was produced with the immunoSEQ multiplex PCR assay. As stored in TCRdb, this immuneACCESS dataset retains in-frame rearrangements with V and J assigned. A fraction of the clones does not appear; measured against another copy, unresolved V genes explain less than half of the discrepancy, and the remainder lacks a known reason. The sample table holds 50,000 to 75,000 clones, of which about 89% were seen once. Approximately 5.2% of the sample lies in the top ten. The sample consisted of CD4+ or CD8+ T cells sorted from blood, taken in a trial of the OX40 agonist ivuxolimab. The receptors shown here come from an adult with an advanced solid tumor such as melanoma, head and neck, liver or kidney cancer.

The chain combines TRBV9 with TRBJ2-1; D might be TRBD1 or TRBD2, each matching 5 bases. CDR1 and CDR2 from the germline V gene are SGDLS and YYNGEE. The CDR3 is made up of 17 amino acids. V gave up 0 bases and J gave up 0 bases, with 13 bases separating them. The CDR3 bases are TGTGCCAGCAGCGTAGGGGGCGGGCGGAGCTCCTACAATGAGCAGTTCTTC. Encoded protein: CASSVGGGRSSYNEQFF. The full variable domain, with the rest looked up from reference TRBV9 and TRBJ2-1, is DSGVTQTPKHLITATGQRVTLRCSPRSGDLSVYWYQQSLDQGLQFLIQYYNGEERAKGNILERFSAQQFPDLHSELNLSSLELGDSALYFCASSVGGGRSSYNEQFFGPGTRLTVL.

V gene TRBV7-6 combines with J gene TRBJ2-7; 10 bases line up with TRBD2. CDR1 is SGHVS, CDR2 FNYEAQ, per germline. The V segment lost 1 base and the J segment 0 bases; nucleotides outside the gene matches: 12. The CDR3 sequence is 19 residues long. CDR3: CASSLGWLAGERGSYEQYF. In DNA, the CDR3 is TGTGCCAGCAGCTTAGGTTGGCTAGCGGGAGAGAGAGGCTCCTACGAGCAGTACTTC.

The V gene is TRBV18, the J gene TRBJ2-5; 8 positions agree with TRBD1. The junction had 12 bases not matched to a gene; V was cut back by 8 bases and J by 4 bases. The CDR3 is 15 amino acids. CDR1 is KGHSH, CDR2 LQKENI, per germline. The CDR3 DNA follows: TGTGCCAGCCCGCATAGGTTACAGGGGGGAGAGACCCAGTACTTC. Translation: CASPHRLQGGETQYF.

V gene TRBV28 combines with J gene TRBJ2-7, with 8 bases matching TRBD1. The V gene's germline CDR1 is MDHEN and CDR2 SYDVKM. Trimming at V came to 6 bases and at J to 6 bases, leaving 10 bases not matched to a gene. The CDR3 runs 14 residues. CDR3 region: CASRPAGQGREQYF. CDR3 DNA: TGTGCCAGCAGACCCGCCGGACAGGGCCGCGAGCAGTACTTC.

V and J are TRBV7-3 and TRBJ2-5; 8 positions match TRBD1. Germline V gene lookup returns CDR1 SGHTA and CDR2 FQGTGA. The CDR3 extends over 13 amino acids. V trimming: 4 bases; J trimming: 5 bases; junction bases outside the gene matches: 3. The CDR3 here is CASSSGGWETQYF. The DNA of the CDR3 is TGTGCCAGCAGCTCAGGGGGCTGGGAGACCCAGTACTTC.

The chain uses TRBV5-5 and TRBJ1-2, with D hard to call. Trimming cost V 1 base and J 0 bases, with 10 bases left between them. Germline CDR1 reads SGHKS; CDR2 reads YYEKEE (reference sequence). This CDR3 comprises 15 residues. The CDR3 loop reads CASSLTDFANYGYTF. The CDR3 nucleotides read TGTGCCAGCAGCTTGACGGACTTCGCTAACTATGGCTACACCTTC. The variable domain in full, with the rest retrieved from reference TRBV5-5 and TRBJ1-2, is DAGVTQSPTHLIKTRGQQVTLRCSPISGHKSVSWYQQVLGQGPQFIFQYYEKEERGRGNFPDRFSARQFPNYSSELNVNALLLGDSALYLCASSLTDFANYGYTFGSGTRLTVV.

The rearrangement joins TRBV2 to TRBJ2-1, with 7 nucleotides matching TRBD1. J gave up 0 bases and V 6 bases, and 5 bases lay outside the gene matches. CDR1 and CDR2 (germline): SNHLY, FYNNEI. The CDR3 has 15 residues. The CDR3 DNA reads TGTGCCAGCAGGAAGGGACAGAGCTCCTACAATGAGCAGTTCTTC. This translates into CASRKGQSSYNEQFF. Complete variable domain (other parts from reference TRBV2 and TRBJ2-1): EPEVTQTPSHQVTQMGQEVILRCVPISNHLYFYWYRQILGQKVEFLVSFYNNEISEKSEIFDDQFSVERPDGSNFTLKIRSTKLEDSAMYFCASRKGQSSYNEQFFGPGTRLTVL.

The V call is TRBV14, the J call TRBJ1-2, with D hard to call. The CDR3 totals 14 residues. Between the trimmed V and J ends, which lost 2 bases and 1 base, there was a span of 8 bases. Germline assignment: CDR1 SGHDN and CDR2 FVKESK. The CDR3, as DNA: TGTGCCAGCAGCCAATCGACCGTTAACTATGGCTACACCTTC. Its translation is CASSQSTVNYGYTF. Combining the CDR3 with reference TRBV14 and TRBJ1-2 gives the whole variable domain EAGVTQFPSHSVIEKGQTVTLRCDPISGHDNLYWYRRVMGKEIKFLLHFVKESKQDESGMPNNRFLAERTGGTYSTLKVQPAELEDSGVYFCASSQSTVNYGYTFGSGTRLTVV.

The chain recombines TRBV7-9 with TRBJ2-1; D might be TRBD2 (6 bases). From germline, CDR1 is SEHNR and CDR2 FQNEAQ (reference sequence). V dropped 2 bases and J dropped 15 bases, with 14 bases sitting between them. This CDR3 spans 12 amino acids. CDR3 sequence: CASSLSDGSRFF. CDR3 DNA: TGTGCCAGCAGCTTATCTGACGGGAGCAGGTTCTTC.

The chain recombines TRBV4-1 with TRBJ2-7, with 9 bases matching TRBD2. Germline V gene data show CDR1 as MGHRA and CDR2 as YSYEKL. J lost 4 bases, V lost 6 bases, and 13 bases had no gene match. This CDR3 is 16 amino acids long. The CDR3 loop is CASSPSPLAGFYEQYF. CDR3 nucleotide sequence: TGCGCCAGCAGTCCCTCCCCGCTAGCGGGATTTTACGAGCAGTACTTC.

The CDR3: CASSLFQGSFQEKLFF. The DNA of the CDR3 is TGTGCCAGCAGTTTATTTCAGGGGTCATTTCAGGAAAAACTGTTTTTT. The V call is TRBV28, the J call TRBJ1-4, with TRBD1 as a possible D gene (6 bases). The CDR3 covers 16 residues. Germline values: CDR1 MDHEN, CDR2 SYDVKM. V lost 1 base, J lost 8 bases, and 17 bases lay in between.

The chain employs TRBV10-3 and TRBJ1-2; 9 bases fit TRBD1. The CDR3 extends over 16 amino acids. V was clipped by 6 bases and J by 3 bases; unmatched bases: 11. Germline CDR1 reads ENHRY; CDR2 reads SYGVKD. CDR3 nucleotides: TGTGCCATCAGACAGGGGGCCCCGGATCTGTACTATGGCTACACCTTC. Translated, it gives CAIRQGAPDLYYGYTF.

The chain couples TRBV5-6 to TRBJ1-2, with 10 bases lining up with TRBD1. With 5 bases clipped from V and 0 bases from J, the junction kept 7 bases outside the gene matches. In germline, CDR1 is SGHDT, CDR2 YYEEEE. The CDR3 is 16 residues long. The CDR3 DNA sequence: TGTGCCAGCAGTCCGGACAGGGGGTTTGCTAACTATGGCTACACCTTC. It is translated as CASSPDRGFANYGYTF. Variable domain in full (rest from reference TRBV5-6 and TRBJ1-2): DAGVTQSPTHLIKTRGQQVTLRCSPKSGHDTVSWYQQALGQGPQFIFQYYEEEERQRGNFPDRFSGHQFPNYSSELNVNALLLGDSALYLCASSPDRGFANYGYTFGSGTRLTVV.